This T cell receptor (beta chain) comes out of a study of T cells in Graves' hyperthyroidism and ophthalmopathy. Notes on the study in general: Also found in blood were most expanded thyroid clonotypes above 0.001.

This clonotype has ten or more counts. Its target is unknown. It was RNA transcripts that yielded the amplified TCR beta CDR3 regions. During a first-round RT-PCR of the TCR CDR3, the HTBI primer set was used. TCRdb redid the calling of the multiplex PCR reads with MiXCR, one entry per CDR3 protein. This sample carries about 210,000 distinct CDR3 sequences, 15% to 20% of them seen once, and the ten largest clones take approximately 50%. The receptor's source is a middle-aged man with Graves' hyperthyroidism. Sequenced material: blood.

The CDR3 bases are TGTGCCAGCTCACGTGGTCGACAGGTCGGCAATCAGCCCCAGCATTTT. Translated: CASSRGRQVGNQPQHF. The rearrangement links TRBV18 to TRBJ1-5, with D perhaps matching TRBD1 (6 bases). The V gene's germline CDR1 is KGHSH and CDR2 LQKENI. Trimming left V 4 bases short and J 2 bases short, with 15 bases between. This CDR3 spans 16 amino acids.